This passage covers 30 T cell receptor beta chains from one sample sequenced in a study of shared clonotypes between healthy human individuals. Some clones are missing from TCRdb's copy, which holds only in-frame ones; the method was immunoSEQ multiplex PCR. The sample includes 400,000 or so clones, roughly 96% of them seen just once. Sequenced material: memory CD8+ T cells sorted from blood. Subset indicated: CD45RO+ cells pooled with CCR7-negative TemRA cells. These receptors were obtained from a man aged 25-40 years in good health.

The chain joins TRBV2 to TRBJ1-2, with 8 positions matching TRBD1. J gave up 4 bases and V 11 bases, and 6 bases lay outside the gene matches. The CDR3 consists of 12 residues. The germline V gene encodes CDR1 SNHLY and CDR2 FYNNEI. The CDR3 loop reads CAGTGGGYGYTF. As DNA, the CDR3 is TGTGCCGGAACAGGGGGGGGCTATGGCTACACCTTC. Variable domain in full (rest from reference TRBV2 and TRBJ1-2): EPEVTQTPSHQVTQMGQEVILRCVPISNHLYFYWYRQILGQKVEFLVSFYNNEISEKSEIFDDQFSVERPDGSNFTLKIRSTKLEDSAMYFCAGTGGGYGYTFGSGTRLTVV.

The chain has TRBV5-5 and TRBJ1-2, with a possible D match to TRBD1 (5 bases). The CDR3 contains 15 residues. V gave up 4 bases and J gave up 4 bases, with 17 bases separating them. Looked up from germline, CDR1 is SGHKS and CDR2 is YYEKEE (reference sequence). The CDR3 sequence: CASSPRQGWGYGYTF. Here the CDR3 DNA reads TGTGCCAGCAGCCCGCGGCAGGGATGGGGCTATGGCTACACCTTC.

The CDR3: CASSFGTGMNTEAFF. CDR3 sequence (DNA): TGTGCCAGCAGTTTTGGGACAGGGATGAACACTGAAGCTTTCTTT. This chain connects TRBV27 to TRBJ1-1; 9 bases are a match to TRBD1. V dropped 3 bases and J dropped 0; count of bases not matched to a gene: 2. CDR1 and CDR2 from the germline V gene are MNHEY and SMNVEV (reference sequence). This CDR3 is built from 15 residues.

The chain has TRBV5-1 and TRBJ1-2; 9 nucleotides agree with TRBD1. This CDR3 comprises 14 residues. Germline lookup yields CDR1 SGHRS and CDR2 YFSETQ. The V segment lost 3 bases and the J segment 7 bases; nucleotides outside the gene matches: 7. The CDR3 nucleotides are TGCGCCAGCAGCTGGGGACAGGGCGGCGGTGGCTACACCTTC. This gives the protein CASSWGQGGGGYTF.

The rearrangement uses TRBV5-1 and TRBJ2-1; D is unclear. Germline lookup yields CDR1 SGHRS and CDR2 YFSETQ. The CDR3 consists of 13 residues. V lost 4 bases and J 5 bases, leaving 10 bases between the germline ends. CDR3 nucleotide sequence: TGCGCCAGCAGCACCGGGTCGGACAATGAGCAGTTCTTC. Residues: CASSTGSDNEQFF.

This chain joins TRBV19 and TRBJ1-5, with D uncertain. CDR3 length: 17 amino acids. Germline V CDR1 and CDR2: LNHDA, SQIVND (reference sequence). V lost 2 bases and J 1 base, leaving 15 bases between the germline ends. DNA of the CDR3: TGTGCCAGTAGTATACCACTCCAAGACGTCAGCAATCAGCCCCAGCATTTT. This encodes CASSIPLQDVSNQPQHF. Using reference TRBV19 and TRBJ1-5 for the parts outside the CDR3, the full variable domain is DGGITQSPKYLFRKEGQNVTLSCEQNLNHDAMYWYRQDPGQGLRLIYYSQIVNDFQKGDIAEGYSVSREKKESFPLTVTSAQKNPTAFYLCASSIPLQDVSNQPQHFGDGTRLSIL.

The CDR3 nucleotides are TGTGCCAGCAGCGGACAGGGGGCAGATACGCAGTATTTT. Protein: CASSGQGADTQYF. The V gene is TRBV7-9, the J gene TRBJ2-3; 10 bases line up with TRBD1. This CDR3 has 13 residues. The V gene's germline CDR1 is SEHNR and CDR2 FQNEAQ (reference sequence). V shed 5 bases and J 4 bases; nucleotides not matched to a gene: 0.

Notes on this clone: Different DNA sequences within this sample yield the same CDR3. The rearrangement uses TRBV27 and TRBJ1-5; D gene unclear. Germline V lookup: CDR1 MNHEY, CDR2 SMNVEV (reference sequence). This CDR3 comprises 14 residues. V was clipped by 0 bases and J by 2 bases, with 5 bases between them. CDR3 residues: CASSLSGGNQPQHF. In DNA form, the CDR3 reads TGTGCCAGCAGTTTATCGGGAGGCAATCAGCCCCAGCATTTT.

This rearrangement joins TRBV4-1 to TRBJ2-2, with unresolved D. The V gene's germline CDR1 is MGHRA and CDR2 YSYEKL. This CDR3 is built from 12 residues. V lost 5 bases and J 5 bases, leaving 6 bases between the germline ends. The CDR3 sequence: CASSYRTGELFF. Here the CDR3 DNA reads TGCGCCAGCAGCTACCGGACCGGGGAGCTGTTTTTT.

The chain joins TRBV5-1 to TRBJ2-5; maybe TRBD1 (6 bases). Trimming took off 2 bases at V and 1 base at J, with 21 bases between the two ends. This CDR3 contains 18 residues. Germline V gives CDR1 SGHRS, CDR2 YFSETQ. For the CDR3, the DNA is TGCGCCAGCAGCTTCACCCTACAGGGAGCCCTCTTCCAAGAGACCCAGTACTTC. The encoded protein is CASSFTLQGALFQETQYF. The variable domain in full, completed from reference TRBV5-1 and TRBJ2-5, reads KAGVTQTPRYLIKTRGQQVTLSCSPISGHRSVSWYQQTPGQGLQFLFEYFSETQRNKGNFPGRFSGRQFSNSRSEMNVSTLELGDSALYLCASSFTLQGALFQETQYFGPGTRLLVL.

The chain joins TRBV7-2 to TRBJ2-1; D is perhaps TRBD2 (6 bases). CDR1 and CDR2 (germline): SGHTA, FQGNSA. Trimming pared 4 bases from V and 8 bases from J, leaving 21 bases between. The CDR3 consists of 16 residues. CDR3 protein: CASSSWISGSVDEQFF. The CDR3 DNA reads as TGTGCCAGCAGCTCTTGGATAAGCGGGTCTGTCGATGAGCAGTTCTTC.

This rearrangement joins TRBV4-1 to TRBJ1-5; D is ambiguous. V was shortened by 3 bases and J by 0 bases, with 6 bases between the two germline ends. The CDR3 loop spans 14 amino acids. The germline V gene encodes CDR1 MGHRA and CDR2 YSYEKL. This CDR3 reads CASSHVYSNQPQHF. The CDR3 DNA reads TGCGCCAGCAGCCATGTTTATAGCAATCAGCCCCAGCATTTT.

The chain carries TRBV5-1 and TRBJ2-5; 9 positions match TRBD1. Germline lookup yields CDR1 SGHRS and CDR2 YFSETQ. Trimming at V came to 4 bases and at J to 3 bases, leaving 1 base not matched to a gene. The CDR3 runs 13 residues. The CDR3 sequence: CASSRDREETQYF. DNA for the CDR3: TGCGCCAGCAGCCGGGACAGGGAAGAGACCCAGTACTTC.

A note on this clone: This CDR3 is also generated by other DNA sequences in the sample. The CDR3 reads CASSYSGLSGANVLTF. CDR3 in DNA: TGTGCCAGCAGTTACTCGGGCCTCTCTGGGGCCAACGTCCTGACTTTC. This rearrangement joins TRBV6-5 to TRBJ2-6; D is undetermined. Trimming removed 0 bases at V and 0 bases at J, with 6 bases between. Germline-derived CDR1 and CDR2 are MNHEY and SVGAGI. This CDR3 has 16 amino acids.

This chain links TRBV6-5 with TRBJ1-1, with D possibly matching TRBD1 (6 bases). The CDR3 contains 16 residues. The germline V gene has CDR1 MNHEY and CDR2 SVGAGI. Trimming removed 0 bases at V and 0 bases at J, with 11 bases between. The chain's CDR3 is CASSYSRRGMNTEAFF. The CDR3 bases are TGTGCCAGCAGTTACTCGAGAAGGGGGATGAACACTGAAGCTTTCTTT.

A single count supports this clone. V and J are TRBV9 and TRBJ2-1; 9 bases line up with TRBD2. Germline CDR1 and CDR2: SGDLS and YYNGEE. J lost 10 bases, V lost 0 bases, and 5 bases had no gene match. The CDR3 is 14 residues long. CDR3 sequence: CASSVVGLASEQFF. The CDR3 nucleotides are TGTGCCAGCAGCGTAGTGGGACTAGCATCCGAGCAGTTCTTC.

The chain links TRBV5-3 to TRBJ2-7; D uncertain. TRBV5-3 counts as an open reading frame of uncertain function. The CDR3 runs to 12 residues. Between the trimmed V and J ends, which lost 1 base and 2 bases, there was a span of 4 bases. The CDR3 sequence is CARSLTAYEQYF. The DNA of the CDR3 is TGTGCCAGAAGCTTGACAGCCTACGAGCAGTACTTC.

This rearrangement joins TRBV10-2 to TRBJ2-7, with TRBD2 identical over 9 bases. Per germline, CDR1 WSHSY and CDR2 SAAADI. Trimming cost V 5 bases and J 2 bases; bases outside gene matches: 4. The CDR3 consists of 14 residues. As DNA, the CDR3 is TGCGCCAGCAGTAGGGCGGGAGGGGCCTACGAGCAGTACTTC. Protein product: CASSRAGGAYEQYF.

The chain links TRBV4-1 to TRBJ2-7, with 9 bases identical to TRBD1. Germline V CDR1 and CDR2: MGHRA, YSYEKL. V trimming: 0 bases; J trimming: 3 bases; junction bases outside the gene matches: 0. This CDR3 comprises 14 residues. For the CDR3, the DNA is TGCGCCAGCAGCCAAGAGGGACAGGGCTACGAGCAGTACTTC. It is translated as CASSQEGQGYEQYF.

The V gene is TRBV7-8, the J gene TRBJ2-7, with D tentatively TRBD2 (7 bases). The germline gives CDR1 SGHVS, CDR2 FQNEAQ. The CDR3 contains 15 residues. V lost 0 bases and J 5 bases, leaving 14 bases between the germline ends. CDR3 nucleotides: TGTGCCAGCAGCTTAGCGGGGGGGCGAATCGACGAGCAGTACTTC. Amino acids: CASSLAGGRIDEQYF.

The chain joins TRBV21-1 to TRBJ1-1. TRBV21-1 is labeled a pseudogene. The CDR3 spans 16 residues. This CDR3 is CASSPKGGIRNTEAFF. The CDR3 bases are TGTGCCAGCAGCCCCAAGGGGGGAATTCGGAACACTGAAGCTTTCTTT.

The rearrangement uses TRBV6-1 and TRBJ2-3; D is undetermined. Germline V gene sequence: CDR1 MNHNS, CDR2 SASEGT. The CDR3 is made up of 15 amino acids. V lost 1 base and J lost 4, with 12 bases in between. CDR3 region: CASSEDPGRADTQYF. The CDR3, as DNA: TGTGCCAGCAGTGAAGACCCAGGAAGGGCAGATACGCAGTATTTT.

The chain is built from TRBV6-1 and TRBJ1-1; 7 positions match TRBD1. Unmatched junction bases numbered 1, after V lost 6 bases and J lost 0 bases. Germline values: CDR1 MNHNS, CDR2 SASEGT. This CDR3 has 13 residues. CDR3 sequence: CASRQGVNTEAFF. The CDR3 DNA is TGTGCCAGCAGGCAGGGGGTGAACACTGAAGCTTTCTTT.

This clone was counted a single time. CDR3: CASSKGWTGGAPQPQHF. The CDR3 region has the DNA TGTGCCAGCAGCAAAGGCTGGACAGGGGGCGCCCCCCAGCCCCAGCATTTT. The rearrangement joins TRBV21-1 to TRBJ1-5; the table's D call TRBD1 went unverified against the DNA. TRBV21-1 is listed as a pseudogene. The CDR3 contains 17 residues.

This chain joins TRBV2 and TRBJ2-1; 8 nucleotides agree with TRBD1. CDR3 size: 16 residues. Trimming cost V 3 bases and J 4 bases; bases outside gene matches: 8. Germline CDR1 is SNHLY and CDR2 is FYNNEI. The CDR3 loop is CASSEFGQGKYNEQFF. The CDR3, as DNA: TGTGCCAGCAGTGAGTTCGGACAGGGAAAATACAATGAGCAGTTCTTC. Full variable domain (outside the CDR3, taken from reference TRBV2 and TRBJ2-1): EPEVTQTPSHQVTQMGQEVILRCVPISNHLYFYWYRQILGQKVEFLVSFYNNEISEKSEIFDDQFSVERPDGSNFTLKIRSTKLEDSAMYFCASSEFGQGKYNEQFFGPGTRLTVL.

This chain connects TRBV4-2 to TRBJ2-3; D not resolved. The germline V gene encodes CDR1 LGHNA and CDR2 YNFKEQ. Trimming took off 0 bases at V and 6 bases at J, with 7 bases between the two ends. The CDR3 contains 13 residues. The CDR3 loop reads CASSQDVDDTQYF. The CDR3, as DNA: TGTGCCAGCAGCCAAGATGTGGATGATACGCAGTATTTT.

As DNA, the CDR3 is TGCGCCAGCAGCCCCCTCGCCGGGACAGTTAGCAATCAGCCCCAGCATTTT. Protein product: CASSPLAGTVSNQPQHF. J is TRBJ1-5 and V is TRBV4-1, with 7 bases fitting TRBD1. The CDR3 totals 17 residues. Looked up from germline, CDR1 is MGHRA and CDR2 is YSYEKL. V lost 4 bases and J lost 0; bases outside the gene matches: 9.

This clone was detected only once. This chain connects TRBV5-4 to TRBJ2-1; D tentatively reads TRBD1 or TRBD2 (7 bases each). Germline loops: CDR1 SGHNT, CDR2 YYREEE (reference sequence). The CDR3 runs to 15 residues. Between the trimmed V and J ends, which lost 5 bases and 4 bases, there was a span of 16 bases. The CDR3 DNA reads TGTGCCAGCAGTTCAGGGGGGGTTCGATACAATGAGCAGTTCTTC. Amino acid sequence: CASSSGGVRYNEQFF. Together with reference TRBV5-4 and TRBJ2-1, the CDR3 gives the full variable domain: ETGVTQSPTHLIKTRGQQVTLRCSSQSGHNTVSWYQQALGQGPQFIFQYYREEENGRGNFPPRFSGLQFPNYSSELNVNALELDDSALYLCASSSGGVRYNEQFFGPGTRLTVL.

Of note for this clone: Other nucleotide sequences in the sample specify the same CDR3. The chain recombines TRBV20-1 with TRBJ2-1; 7 bases map to TRBD2. This CDR3 has 11 amino acids. Trimming cost V 3 bases and J 7 bases; bases outside gene matches: 0. CDR1 DFQATT and CDR2 SNEGSKA come from the germline V gene (reference sequence). CDR3 coding DNA: TGCAGTGCTAGCGGGAGGAATGAGCAGTTCTTC. Its translation: CSASGRNEQFF.

The gene calls are TRBV10-1 and TRBJ2-3; D call uncertain. Per germline, CDR1 WNHNN and CDR2 SYGVQD (reference sequence). CDR3 length: 15 amino acids. V was cut by 0 bases and J by 3 bases, with 10 bases left in between. In DNA form, the CDR3 reads TGCGCCAGCAGTGAGTCGAACGGTCTTACAGATACGCAGTATTTT. Translating it yields CASSESNGLTDTQYF.